These 9 T cell receptor beta chains share one sample of origin, sequenced in a study of OX40 agonist ivuxolimab in advanced cancers. Profiled with immunoSEQ multiplex PCR; TCRdb holds only in-frame clones, not every one. Of roughly 51,000 clones detected, 80% to 90% appear once; the ten largest clones hold over 1.1%. The sample consisted of CD4+ or CD8+ T cells sorted from blood, taken in a trial of the OX40 agonist ivuxolimab. The origin of the receptors is an adult with an advanced solid tumor such as melanoma, head and neck, liver or kidney cancer.

The CDR3 sequence: CASSSGQGSYNEQFF. The CDR3, as DNA: TGTGCCAGCAGCTCCGGACAGGGGAGCTACAATGAGCAGTTCTTC. The chain links TRBV5-8 to TRBJ2-1; 9 bases map to TRBD1. The CDR3 is made up of 15 amino acids. J gave up 3 bases and V 3 bases, and 4 bases lay outside the gene matches. Germline CDR1 is SGHTS and CDR2 is YDEGEE. Full variable domain (outside the CDR3, taken from reference TRBV5-8 and TRBJ2-1): EAGVTQSPTHLIKTRGQQATLRCSPISGHTSVYWYQQALGLGLQFLLWYDEGEERNRGNFPPRFSGRQFPNYSSELNVNALELEDSALYLCASSSGQGSYNEQFFGPGTRLTVL.

This clone was picked up a small number of times. CDR3 bases: TGTGCCAGCAGCGGGGCCACTAGCGGAAGATACAATGAGCAGTTCTTC. Translation: CASSGATSGRYNEQFF. The V and J genes are TRBV11-2 and TRBJ2-1; 8 bases agree with TRBD2. Germline V lookup: CDR1 SGHAT, CDR2 FQNNGV. The CDR3 runs to 16 residues. V trimming: 5 bases; J trimming: 4 bases; junction bases outside the gene matches: 10.

CDR3 bases: TGTGCCAGCAGCTTGAAGCCGACAGGGGGAGGCACTGAAGCTTTCTTT. Translated, it gives CASSLKPTGGGTEAFF. V gene TRBV5-6 combines with J gene TRBJ1-1, with TRBD1 matching 9 bases. Germline V lookup: CDR1 SGHDT, CDR2 YYEEEE. The trim removed 1 base at V and 4 bases at J, leaving 8 bases unmatched. This CDR3 comprises 16 residues.

The genes are TRBV18 and TRBJ1-1, with 7 bases that match TRBD1. The CDR3 has 14 amino acids. Trimming took 2 bases from V and 1 from J; bases not matched to a gene: 1. The germline CDR1 and CDR2 sequences are KGHSH and LQKENI. CDR3 sequence: CASSPGDRNTEAFF. The CDR3 region has the DNA TGTGCCAGCTCACCAGGGGACAGGAACACTGAAGCTTTCTTT. The full variable domain, rest sourced from reference TRBV18 and TRBJ1-1, is NAGVMQNPRHLVRRRGQEARLRCSPMKGHSHVYWYRQLPEEGLKFMVYLQKENIIDESGMPKERFSAEFPKEGPSILRIQQVVRGDSAAYFCASSPGDRNTEAFFGQGTRLTVV.

The V and J genes are TRBV5-6 and TRBJ2-5; D gene uncertain. Trimming left V 0 bases short and J 5 bases short, with 11 bases between. The CDR3 loop spans 14 amino acids. The germline V gene has CDR1 SGHDT and CDR2 YYEEEE. The CDR3 bases are TGTGCCAGCAGCTTGGTAAGCCGCCCGGAGACCCAGTACTTC. Translating it yields CASSLVSRPETQYF.

This clone was seen just once. The chain couples TRBV19 to TRBJ2-2, with a possible D match to TRBD1 (5 bases). V lost 7 bases to trimming and J lost 1 base, with 13 bases between them. Germline V gene data show CDR1 as LNHDA and CDR2 as SQIVND (reference sequence). The CDR3 is 15 amino acids. This CDR3 is CASNPIQGNTGELFF. The DNA of the CDR3 is TGTGCCAGTAACCCCATCCAGGGGAACACCGGGGAGCTGTTTTTT.

This clone came up a few times. The V gene is TRBV2, the J gene TRBJ2-7; D gene ambiguous. The CDR3 has 12 residues. V was pared by 1 base and J by 3 bases, with 4 bases between. Germline V gives CDR1 SNHLY, CDR2 FYNNEI. In nucleotides, the CDR3 is TGTGCCAGCAGTGAAGAGGGCTACGAGCAGTACTTC. Its translation: CASSEEGYEQYF. Combining the CDR3 with reference TRBV2 and TRBJ2-7 gives the whole variable domain EPEVTQTPSHQVTQMGQEVILRCVPISNHLYFYWYRQILGQKVEFLVSFYNNEISEKSEIFDDQFSVERPDGSNFTLKIRSTKLEDSAMYFCASSEEGYEQYFGPGTRLTVT.

The V and J genes are TRBV15 and TRBJ2-7, with TRBD1 matching 9 bases. The ends lost 1 base at V and 3 bases at J; junction bases unmatched: 7. CDR3 length: 16 amino acids. Germline CDR1 LNHNV, CDR2 YYDKDF (reference sequence). The CDR3 loop is CATSRASGQGIYEQYF. CDR3 sequence (DNA): TGTGCCACCAGCAGAGCTAGCGGACAGGGGATCTACGAGCAGTACTTC.

The chain joins TRBV9 to TRBJ1-2, with D unresolved. Trimming removed 3 bases at V and 7 bases at J, with 13 bases between. The CDR3 has 13 residues. Looked up from germline, CDR1 is SGDLS and CDR2 is YYNGEE. The CDR3 is CASSGSTPVGYTF. DNA of the CDR3: TGTGCCAGCAGCGGTAGTACTCCGGTTGGCTACACCTTC. The full variable domain, rest sourced from reference TRBV9 and TRBJ1-2, is DSGVTQTPKHLITATGQRVTLRCSPRSGDLSVYWYQQSLDQGLQFLIQYYNGEERAKGNILERFSAQQFPDLHSELNLSSLELGDSALYFCASSGSTPVGYTFGSGTRLTVV.